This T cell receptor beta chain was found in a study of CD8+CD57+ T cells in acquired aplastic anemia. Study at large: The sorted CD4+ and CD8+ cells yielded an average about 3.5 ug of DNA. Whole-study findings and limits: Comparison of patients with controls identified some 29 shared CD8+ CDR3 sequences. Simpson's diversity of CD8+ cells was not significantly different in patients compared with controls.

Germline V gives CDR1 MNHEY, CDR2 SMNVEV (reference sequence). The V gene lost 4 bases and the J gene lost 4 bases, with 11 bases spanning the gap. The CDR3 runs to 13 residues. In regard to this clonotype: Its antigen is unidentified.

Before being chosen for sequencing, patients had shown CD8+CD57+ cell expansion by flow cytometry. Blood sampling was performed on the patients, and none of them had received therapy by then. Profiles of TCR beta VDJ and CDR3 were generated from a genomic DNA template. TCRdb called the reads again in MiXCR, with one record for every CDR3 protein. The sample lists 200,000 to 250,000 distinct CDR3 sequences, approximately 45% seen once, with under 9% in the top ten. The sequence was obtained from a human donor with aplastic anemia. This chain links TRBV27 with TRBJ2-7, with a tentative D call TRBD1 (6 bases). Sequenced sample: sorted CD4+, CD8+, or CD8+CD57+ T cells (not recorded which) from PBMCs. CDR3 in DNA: TGTGCCAGCAGTTGGGAACAGGGATACGAGCAGTACTTC. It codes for CASSWEQGYEQYF.